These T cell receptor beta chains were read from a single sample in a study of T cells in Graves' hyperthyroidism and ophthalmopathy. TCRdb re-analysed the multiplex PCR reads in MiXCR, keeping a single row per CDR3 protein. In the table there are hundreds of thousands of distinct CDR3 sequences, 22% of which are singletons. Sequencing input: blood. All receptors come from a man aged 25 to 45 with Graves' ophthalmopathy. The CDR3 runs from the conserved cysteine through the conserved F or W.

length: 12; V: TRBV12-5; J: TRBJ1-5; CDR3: CASGGEAQPQHF
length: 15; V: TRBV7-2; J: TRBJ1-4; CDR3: CASSNTGSTNEKLFF
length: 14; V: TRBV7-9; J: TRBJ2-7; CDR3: CASSLGSRPYEQYF
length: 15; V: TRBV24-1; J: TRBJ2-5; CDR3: CATSELSGRGETQYF
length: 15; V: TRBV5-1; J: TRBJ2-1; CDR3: CASSLNIAGSNEQFF
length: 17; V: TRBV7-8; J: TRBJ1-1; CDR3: CASSLGGRLSMNTEAFF
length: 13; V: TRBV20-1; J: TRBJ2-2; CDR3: CSAPRGVSGELFF
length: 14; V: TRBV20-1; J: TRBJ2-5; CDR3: CSAQGTGDQETQYF
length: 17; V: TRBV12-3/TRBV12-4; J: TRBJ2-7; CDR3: CASSLPGQGDSPYEQYF
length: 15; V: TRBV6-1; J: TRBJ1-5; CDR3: CASRPGGSGNQPQHF
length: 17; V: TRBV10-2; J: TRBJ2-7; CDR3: CASSDGGRGRYSYEQYF
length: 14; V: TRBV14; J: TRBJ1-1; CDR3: CASSQDRVNTEAFF
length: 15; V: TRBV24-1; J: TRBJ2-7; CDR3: CATSDPRGQRHEQYF
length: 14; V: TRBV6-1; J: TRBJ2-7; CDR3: CASSVGQGTYEQYF
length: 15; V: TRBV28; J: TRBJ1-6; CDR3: CASSLLPSLGSPLHF
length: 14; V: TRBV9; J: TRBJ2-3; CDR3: CASSVMDPTDTQYF
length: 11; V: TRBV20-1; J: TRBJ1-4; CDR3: CSASREEKLFF
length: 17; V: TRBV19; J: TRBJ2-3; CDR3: CASSIGAEREIIDTQYF
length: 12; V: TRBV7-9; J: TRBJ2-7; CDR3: CASDGEGYEQYF
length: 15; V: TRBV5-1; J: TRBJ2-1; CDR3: CASSQGLGDRNEQFF
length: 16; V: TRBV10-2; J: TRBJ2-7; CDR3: CASSEPPTGWKHEQYF
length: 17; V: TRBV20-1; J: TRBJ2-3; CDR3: CSADGLAGPTSTDTQYF
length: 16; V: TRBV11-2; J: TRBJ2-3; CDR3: CASSSAGLAGTDTQYF
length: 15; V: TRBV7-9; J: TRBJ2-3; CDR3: CASSFRGRPADTQYF
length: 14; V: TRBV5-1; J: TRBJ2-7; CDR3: CASSLDDRSYEQYF